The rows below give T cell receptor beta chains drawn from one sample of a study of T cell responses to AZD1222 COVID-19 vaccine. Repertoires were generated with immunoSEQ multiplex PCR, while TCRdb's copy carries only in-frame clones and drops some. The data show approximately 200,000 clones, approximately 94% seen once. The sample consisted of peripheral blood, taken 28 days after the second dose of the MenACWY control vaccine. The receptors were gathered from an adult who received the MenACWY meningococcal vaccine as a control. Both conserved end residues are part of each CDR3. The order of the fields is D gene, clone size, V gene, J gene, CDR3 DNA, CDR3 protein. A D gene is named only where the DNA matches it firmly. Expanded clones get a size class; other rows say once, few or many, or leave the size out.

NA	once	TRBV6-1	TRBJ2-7	TGTGCCAGCAGTGAAGCTCAGGGGTCGGACGAGCAGTACTTC	CASSEAQGSDEQYF
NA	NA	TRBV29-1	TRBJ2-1	TGCAGCGTTCGAACCTACAATGAGCAGTTCTTC	CSVRTYNEQFF
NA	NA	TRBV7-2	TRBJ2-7	TGTGCCAGCAGCTTAGTTGGCGGGCTGGCCAGCTCCTACGAGCAGTACTTC	CASSLVGGLASSYEQYF
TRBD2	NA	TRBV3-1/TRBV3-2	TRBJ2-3	TGTGCCAGCAGCCCATTGGGAGGGGTCACAGATACGCAGTATTTT	CASSPLGGVTDTQYF
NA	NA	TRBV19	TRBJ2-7	TGTGCCAGTAGTATTCAGGGGAAGGGCGAGCAGTACTTC	CASSIQGKGEQYF
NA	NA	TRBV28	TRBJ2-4	TGTGCCAGCAGTACGACAAGTGGAAACATTCAGTACTTC	CASSTTSGNIQYF
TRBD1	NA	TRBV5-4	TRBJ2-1	TGTGCCAGCAGCTACCGGGACAGGTTCTACAATGAGCAGTTCTTC	CASSYRDRFYNEQFF
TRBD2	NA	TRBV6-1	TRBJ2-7	TGTGCCAGCAGTGTTCGGGGCGCGGGAGGGAGGGCCTACGAGCAGTACTTC	CASSVRGAGGRAYEQYF
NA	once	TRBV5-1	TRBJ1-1	TGCGCCAGCCGATCCGAGGGGACTGAAGCTTTCTTT	CASRSEGTEAFF
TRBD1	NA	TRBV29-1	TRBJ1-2	TGCAGCGTTGAAGAGATGGGACAGGGGACTCGAGTCACCTTC	CSVEEMGQGTRVTF
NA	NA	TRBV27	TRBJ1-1	TGTGCCAGCAGTTTACTTCAGGGCATCGGAGCTTTCTTT	CASSLLQGIGAFF
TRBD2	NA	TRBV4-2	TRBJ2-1	TGTGCCAGCAGCCAAGATCGCCTAGCGGCCGATGAGCAGTTCTTC	CASSQDRLAADEQFF
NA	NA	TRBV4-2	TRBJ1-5	TGTGCCAGCAGCCAAGTGGCCAATCAGCCCCAGCATTTT	CASSQVANQPQHF
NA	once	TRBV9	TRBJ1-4	TGTGCCAGCAGCGCGGGACCGGATAATGAAAAACTGTTTTTT	CASSAGPDNEKLFF
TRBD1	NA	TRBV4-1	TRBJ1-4	TGCGCCAGCAGCCAAGTTGGACAGGGGAGTGAAAAACTGTTTTTT	CASSQVGQGSEKLFF
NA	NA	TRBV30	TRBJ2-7	TGTGCCTGGAGCACAGGGACCGAGCAGTACTTC	CAWSTGTEQYF
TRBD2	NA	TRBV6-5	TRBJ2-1	TGTGCCAGCAGTTACTCCTTCGGACTAGCGGGGGAGCAGTTCTTC	CASSYSFGLAGEQFF
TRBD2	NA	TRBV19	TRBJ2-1	TGTGCCAGTAGTATCTCTCAGCGGGGGGGCGATGAGCAGTTCTTC	CASSISQRGGDEQFF
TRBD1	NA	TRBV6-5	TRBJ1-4	TGTGCCAGCAATGGACAGGGGGCTGAAAAACTGTTTTTT	CASNGQGAEKLFF
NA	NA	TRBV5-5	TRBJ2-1	TGTGCCAGCAGCTTGGACGCCTACAATGAGCAGTTCTTC	CASSLDAYNEQFF
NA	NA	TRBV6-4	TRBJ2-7	TGTGCCAGCAGTGGGGACTACGAGCAGTACTTC	CASSGDYEQYF
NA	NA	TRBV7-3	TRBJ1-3	TGTGCCAGCAGCTCTGGGGGGTTCTCTGGAAACACCATATATTTT	CASSSGGFSGNTIYF
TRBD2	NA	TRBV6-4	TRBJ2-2	TGTGCCAGCAGTGAGACTAGCGATACCGGGGAGCTGTTTTTT	CASSETSDTGELFF
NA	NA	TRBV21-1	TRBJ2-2	TGTGCCAGCAGCAAAAATAGCGGGAGAGGTACCGGGGAGCTGTTTTTT	CASSKNSGRGTGELFF
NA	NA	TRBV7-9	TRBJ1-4	TGTGCCAGCAGCTTAATGACAGGCATAAATGAAAAACTGTTTTTT	CASSLMTGINEKLFF
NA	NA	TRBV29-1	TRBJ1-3	TGCAGCGTTGAAGAGGGTATAGTGGCGGATGGAAACACCATATATTTT	CSVEEGIVADGNTIYF
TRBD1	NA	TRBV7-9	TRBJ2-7	TGTGCCAGCAGCTTAGGGACAGGGTTCTACGAGCAGTACTTC	CASSLGTGFYEQYF
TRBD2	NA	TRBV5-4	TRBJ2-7	TGTGCCAGCAGCGATCCTAGCGGGGGGTTCTCCTACGAGCAGTACTTC	CASSDPSGGFSYEQYF
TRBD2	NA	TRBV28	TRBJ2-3	TGTGCCAGCAGTTTACGTACTAGCGGGAGGGTCCCAGATACGCAGTATTTT	CASSLRTSGRVPDTQYF
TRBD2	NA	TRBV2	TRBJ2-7	TGTGCCAGCAGTGAGACTAGCGGGGGGCGCAACGAGCAGTACTTC	CASSETSGGRNEQYF
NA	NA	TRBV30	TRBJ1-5	TGTGCCTGGAGTGCCGCAGGGCGAATTACGCCCCAGCATTTT	CAWSAAGRITPQHF
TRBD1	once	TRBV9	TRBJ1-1	TGTGCCAGCAGCCCCCAAATTGCGACAGGGGGCAACACTGAAGCTTTCTTT	CASSPQIATGGNTEAFF
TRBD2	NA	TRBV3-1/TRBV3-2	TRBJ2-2	TGTGCCAGCAGCCAAGATCGGCTAGCGGGAGGGCCAGTCGGGGAGCTGTTTTTT	CASSQDRLAGGPVGELFF
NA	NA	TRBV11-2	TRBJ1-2	TGTGCCAGCAGCTTAGAGATAGGGGGCTATGGCTACACCTTC	CASSLEIGGYGYTF
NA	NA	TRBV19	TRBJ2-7	TGTGCCAGTAGTATAGGAGGAGGGGGCAACTACGAGCAGTACTTC	CASSIGGGGNYEQYF
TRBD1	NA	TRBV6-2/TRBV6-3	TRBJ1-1	TGTGCCAGCAGCATACTCCATGACAGGGTGCCGACCGTTGACGCTTTCTTT	CASSILHDRVPTVDAFF